The subject of this entry is one TCR beta chain. Its antigen is undetermined. This CDR3 is 17 amino acids long. CDR1 MDHEN and CDR2 SYDVKM come from the germline V gene. The germline V and J ends were trimmed by 6 bases and 0 bases, with 17 bases remaining between them. The sample originates from a study of T cell responses to AZD1222 COVID-19 vaccine. Study-level results: Two doses of AZD1222 preceded a rise in Spike-specific TCR breadth and depth.

Clones were read by immunoSEQ multiplex PCR, and TCRdb kept only the in-frame ones, dropping some. The data show approximately 88,000 clones, approximately 90% seen once. The chain joins TRBV28 to TRBJ1-4, with a tentative D call TRBD1 (6 bases). The TCR was taken from an adult who received the AZD1222 COVID-19 vaccine. The material sequenced was peripheral blood, taken 28 days after the second AZD1222 dose. CDR3 amino acids: CASRTPGHLATNEKLFF. CDR3 DNA sequence: TGTGCCAGCAGAACTCCGGGACACCTTGCAACTAATGAAAAACTGTTTTTT.